This record covers a single T cell receptor beta chain. Clones were read by immunoSEQ multiplex PCR, and TCRdb kept only the in-frame ones, dropping some. The table records about 330,000 clones, over 75% of them present only once. The data were obtained in a study of blood T cell repertoires in COVID-19. The sequence derives from a woman aged 25-40 years who had recovered from COVID-19. Sequencing used PBMCs or T cells enriched from blood (not recorded which).

CDR3 DNA: TGTGCCAGCAGCCCTTCCCTTTCAGGGGATCCTGGAAACACCATATATTTT. Its protein is CASSPSLSGDPGNTIYF. The chain has TRBV3-1 (or the pseudogene TRBV3-2) and TRBJ1-3; D is perhaps TRBD1 (6 bases). In germline, CDR1 is LGHDT, CDR2 YNNKEL (reference sequence). This CDR3 has 17 residues. Trimming stripped 4 bases from V and 2 bases from J, with 18 bases between.